The entry below gives a single T cell receptor beta chain sequence along with its context. Its specific antigen is unknown. It has no much larger one-base neighbor in the sample; base qualities were not kept. The entry originates in a study of shared clonotypes between healthy human individuals (dated by TCRdb to 2018 to 2021). The study in broad terms: A few men and a couple of women, aged 18 to 49 years, made up the cohort. Each donor's leukapheresis produced roughly between roughly 0.9 and 9 billion PBMCs. To increase sequencing depth and limit assay-specific biases, TCR repertoire library preparation and sequencing were carried out by different laboratories using diverse techniques. The study deeply sequenced blood TCR repertoires of about 5 healthy adults to estimate repertoire size and the extent of clonotype sharing between individuals.

Using the deep immunoSEQ assay, TCR CDR3 regions were amplified from genomic DNA by multiplex PCR. For each cell subset, the extracted genomic DNA was distributed evenly across all wells of several immunoSEQ 96-well plates, and each plate served as one replicate. For unsorted PBMC, 250 to 300 ng genomic DNA, equal to approximately 30,000 T cell genomes, was loaded into each replicate PCR. Unsorted PBMC genomic DNA was sequenced across ten immunoSEQ deep assay plates. Purified libraries were quantified with a Qubit 3.0 fluorometer, sized on a Bioanalyzer 2100, and re-quantified with the KAPA Library Quantification kit. Every immunoSEQ 96-well plate was sequenced on a dedicated single-read 150-cycle Illumina NextSeq 550 flow cell. In the source study's methods: The immunoSEQ output contained only junctional sequences without quality scores, so filtering could not match that applied to full-length reads. Sequences were annotated with PyIR, a Python wrapper for IgBLAST v1.9, using IMGT germline references to assign V/J genes and CDR3. Reads were filtered out if the reads had weak V/J assignments (E-value above 1e-6), no CDR3, stop codons, out-of-frame junctions, or ambiguous translated residues. V3J clonotypes were defined by identical inferred V gene, J gene, and CDR3 amino acid sequence. Percentage overlap between repertoires was calculated by dividing the number of shared unique clonotypes by the size of the smaller repertoire. Three approaches were used to assess repertoire richness: RTK rarefaction, the Chao1 estimator, and Recon v2.1 estimates of unobserved clonotypes. Imported from immuneACCESS, the table was reduced by TCRdb to in-frame sequences with V and J called. These copies leave out some clones; in studies compared against another copy, an unresolved V gene accounts for under half, and the cause of the remainder is not known. The V and J calls and clone size come from that table; D and trimming were worked out from the DNA. The sample contains about 490,000 clones, over 75% of them found a single time. Approximately 12% of the sample goes to the ten largest clones.

What the research found in general, with its limitations: Only blood was sampled, and tissue TCR repertoires likely differ from those in blood. Pairwise subsampling led to the expectation that sequencing depth would affect the degree of clonotype sharing among donors. Because the study included only a small number of donors, the genetic and exposure-history diversity represented was limited.

The donors were healthy, HIV-negative adults with no recently reported acute infections or vaccinations. Every donor was a Caucasian adult living in Nashville, Tennessee, USA. For unsorted samples, 70 million to 95 million PBMCs were counted, and genomic DNA was extracted using the QIAamp DNA Blood Mini kit. Blood was collected by leukapheresis, and PBMCs were isolated by Ficoll-Histopaque density gradient centrifugation and then cryopreserved in liquid nitrogen vapor phase. Relative to germline, V is missing 4 bases and J is missing 6 bases, with 7 bases of the junction outside any gene match. The CDR3 measures 14 amino acids from cysteine to phenylalanine. Kept here is only the CDR3 DNA, which spans 42 bases and is read in frame from base 1. CDR1 and CDR2 are drawn from the germline V gene (reference sequence): LNHDA, SQIVND.

Recombination joined TRBV19 with TRBJ1-2, and TRBD1 matches 8 of the central bases. This clonotype was obtained from a woman between 40 and 55 years old in good health. Some clones in this sample may be carry-over from other donors' samples. Input material: PBMCs. The sequenced DNA: TGTGCCAGTAGTACCGTTACAGGGGGAGATGGCTACACCTTC. It encodes CASSTVTGGDGYTF.